This T cell receptor (beta chain) was identified in a study of monozygotic twins with inflammatory bowel disease. TCRdb re-called the 5' RACE reads; one entry per CDR3 protein, DNA not given. The sample totals 150,000 to 200,000 distinct CDR3 sequences. Sequences were obtained from blood. The sequence was collected from a human donor with ulcerative colitis or Crohn's disease, or a healthy co-twin of an affected twin (not recorded which).

CDR3 in amino acids: CSATGQGIEQYF. The chain recombines TRBV29-1 with TRBJ2-7; TCRdb proposes TRBD1, but this gene call is untestable without DNA. The CDR3 is 12 amino acids. Germline values: CDR1 SQVTM, CDR2 ANQGSEA.